This TCR beta chain was captured in a study of blood T cell repertoires in COVID-19. Study overall: The analysed material was cDNA or gDNA that came from T cells, B-cell-depleted T cells, or PBMCs.

V was pared by 5 bases and J by 7 bases, with 3 bases of the junction left unmatched. The germline gives CDR1 SGHAT, CDR2 FQDESV (reference sequence). The CDR3 is 13 amino acids. The data were produced by immunoSEQ multiplex PCR, yet TCRdb's version contains in-frame clones alone and is incomplete. There are 40,000 to 55,000 clones in the sample; more than 75% occur only once, and 12% to 15% lies in the top ten. Sequences were obtained from peripheral blood. V and J are TRBV11-1 and TRBJ2-5, with 11 bases aligning to TRBD2. The sequence was obtained from a human donor with acute or convalescent COVID-19. The donor label of this sample is uncertain. In DNA, the CDR3 is TGTGCCAGCAGCGCCACTAGCGGGGGGACCCAGTACTTC. It specifies CASSATSGGTQYF.